These 9 T cell receptor beta chains were sequenced from one sample in a study of Ad26.COV2.S vaccination and SARS-CoV-2 variants. The treatment denotes: roughly 19 received Ad26.COV2.S at low or high dose, single or two shots; 5 received placebo; per-sample allocation not given. Collection of samples fell on day 63 after the first vaccine or placebo injection. Only in-frame clones appear in the TCRdb table, and some are missing; sequencing was by immunoSEQ multiplex PCR. Here the sample spans a few hundred thousand clones, about 93% being singletons. The material was peripheral blood, obtained in a trial of Ad26.COV2.S vaccine versus placebo. The receptor set was obtained from a person aged 18-60 years who received the Ad26.COV2.S COVID-19 vaccine or a placebo.

The genes are TRBV5-1 and TRBJ1-5, with D perhaps TRBD1 (6 bases). Germline lookup yields CDR1 SGHRS and CDR2 YFSETQ. The CDR3 is 18 amino acids. Trimming removed 0 bases from V and 0 bases from J, with 16 bases in between. The CDR3 nucleotides are TGCGCCAGCAGCTTGGAACCTCAGGGGCATTATAGCAATCAGCCCCAGCATTTT. Residues: CASSLEPQGHYSNQPQHF.

V is TRBV4-2 and J is TRBJ2-3, with D unclear. The CDR3 sequence is 12 residues long. Germline assignment: CDR1 LGHNA and CDR2 YNFKEQ. Trimming took off 0 bases at V and 5 bases at J, with 3 bases between the two ends. The CDR3 loop is CASSQDRDTQYF. Written as DNA, the CDR3 is TGTGCCAGCAGCCAAGATCGAGATACGCAGTATTTT.

The chain is built from TRBV5-1 and TRBJ1-2; D not resolved. Germline V gene sequence: CDR1 SGHRS, CDR2 YFSETQ. Trimming took 0 bases from V and 4 from J, leaving 13 bases between them. This CDR3 spans 15 amino acids. The CDR3 is CASSLAIGVGYGYTF. CDR3 sequence (DNA): TGCGCCAGCAGCTTGGCGATCGGGGTTGGCTATGGCTACACCTTC.

The V gene is TRBV3-1 (or the pseudogene TRBV3-2), the J gene TRBJ2-7; possibly TRBD2 for D (6 bases). Trimming left V 4 bases short and J 7 bases short, with 20 bases between. The germline V gene encodes CDR1 LGHDT and CDR2 YNNKEL (reference sequence). The CDR3 is 15 amino acids. The CDR3 sequence: CASSPPGRPAGEQYF. CDR3 nucleotide sequence: TGTGCCAGCAGCCCCCCGGGACGACCCGCGGGGGAGCAGTACTTC.

This chain links TRBV9 with TRBJ2-7; D remains unclear. This CDR3 contains 15 residues. Between the trimmed V and J ends, which lost 4 bases and 7 bases, there was a span of 21 bases. Germline CDR1 reads SGDLS; CDR2 reads YYNGEE. CDR3 DNA sequence: TGTGCCAGCAGCCTGGGCGTCGGACGCAACTATGAGCAGTACTTC. Translating gives CASSLGVGRNYEQYF.

The genes are TRBV29-1 and TRBJ1-6; TRBD1 matches at 9 bases. V dropped 6 bases and J dropped 10; count of bases not matched to a gene: 13. CDR3 length: 15 amino acids. Germline values: CDR1 SQVTM, CDR2 ANQGSEA. This chain's CDR3 is CSVGVTGGIQSPLHF. The CDR3 DNA reads TGCAGCGTAGGAGTGACAGGGGGAATTCAATCACCCCTCCACTTT.

The J gene is TRBJ1-1, the V gene TRBV7-9; no definite D call. From germline, CDR1 is SEHNR and CDR2 FQNEAQ (reference sequence). V gave up 1 base and J gave up 1 base, with 10 bases separating them. This CDR3 has 15 amino acids. The CDR3 is CASSLGRAGNTEAFF. CDR3 nucleotide sequence: TGTGCCAGCAGCTTAGGGCGGGCGGGGAACACTGAAGCTTTCTTT.

The chain is built from TRBV12-3 or TRBV12-4 and TRBJ2-1; no clear D gene. CDR3 size: 12 residues. Between the trimmed V and J ends, which lost 1 base and 9 bases, there was a span of 7 bases. The CDR3 nucleotides read TGTGCCAGCAGTTTAGGCCAGTTTGAGCAGTTCTTC. It encodes CASSLGQFEQFF.

The gene calls are TRBV6-2 or TRBV6-3 and TRBJ1-2, with TRBD1 as a possible D gene (5 bases). The CDR3 is 16 amino acids. Trimming removed 6 bases at V and 7 bases at J, with 24 bases between. Germline V lookup: CDR1 MNHEY, CDR2 SVGEGT. The CDR3 DNA sequence: TGTGCCAGCAGCCACGGCGGGGCAGGAGCGGGCTTTGGCTACACCTTC. Its protein product is CASSHGGAGAGFGYTF.